Below, 16 T cell receptor beta chains from the same sample are listed, as sequenced in a study of cytomegalovirus exposure and HLA in healthy donors. PCR was performed using 60 Vbeta and 13 Jbeta primers. Assay: immunoSEQ multiplex PCR; the TCRdb copy retains only in-frame clones and omits some. Here the sample spans about 150,000 clones, 60% to 80% being singletons. Sequencing was performed on PBMCs. These receptor sequences come from a woman aged 25 to 39 in good health and CMV-seronegative.

This sequence joins TRBV19 and TRBJ1-3; D not resolved. V was pared by 3 bases and J by 3 bases, with 15 bases between. Germline CDR1 reads LNHDA; CDR2 reads SQIVND (reference sequence). The CDR3 consists of 16 residues. CDR3 residues: CASSILSLSSGNTIYF. DNA of the CDR3: TGTGCCAGTAGTATCCTCTCCCTCTCCAGTGGAAACACCATATATTTT.

This clone has a handful of counts. The rearrangement joins TRBV19 to TRBJ1-2; TRBD1 matches 8 bases. The length of the CDR3 is 14 residues. Germline V lookup: CDR1 LNHDA, CDR2 SQIVND (reference sequence). Germline trimming cut 3 bases from V and 4 bases from J; bases unmatched to any gene: 4. CDR3 nucleotide sequence: TGTGCCAGTAGTATGGGACAGGATCTCTATGGCTACACCTTC. Translating gives CASSMGQDLYGYTF.

This clone was recorded a few times. The chain joins TRBV5-1 to TRBJ2-5, with 8 bases that match TRBD2. In germline, CDR1 is SGHRS, CDR2 YFSETQ. V dropped 0 bases and J dropped 0; count of bases not matched to a gene: 7. This CDR3 contains 17 residues. The CDR3 nucleotides are TGCGCCAGCAGCTTGGGGGTAGCGGGGCCATACCAAGAGACCCAGTACTTC. This encodes CASSLGVAGPYQETQYF.

This clone was seen only a few times. The rearrangement joins TRBV27 to TRBJ1-5; D unclear. Per the germline V gene, CDR1 is MNHEY and CDR2 is SMNVEV (reference sequence). The CDR3 loop spans 16 amino acids. V was pared by 1 base and J by 4 bases, with 14 bases between. CDR3 nucleotides: TGTGCCAGCAGTTTATACGGCGGACGGGAGAATCAGCCCCAGCATTTT. This gives the protein CASSLYGGRENQPQHF.

V is TRBV5-1 and J is TRBJ2-7; 10 bases are shared with TRBD1. V lost 0 bases, J lost 4 bases, and 4 bases stayed unmatched. The CDR3 consists of 15 residues. The germline gives CDR1 SGHRS, CDR2 YFSETQ. CDR3: CASSLEGTGVYEQYF. DNA for the CDR3: TGCGCCAGCAGCTTGGAAGGGACAGGGGTGTACGAGCAGTACTTC.

V is TRBV4-1 and J is TRBJ2-1; 9 bases fit TRBD2. The CDR3 spans 16 residues. CDR1 and CDR2 from the germline V gene are MGHRA and YSYEKL. V dropped 0 bases and J dropped 4; count of bases not matched to a gene: 4. The CDR3 bases are TGCGCCAGCAGCCAAGATGGGCTAGCGGGGTACAATGAGCAGTTCTTC. Its protein product is CASSQDGLAGYNEQFF.

The chain has TRBV11-2 and TRBJ2-5; D is uncertain. The CDR3 consists of 17 residues. Germline V gene sequence: CDR1 SGHAT, CDR2 FQNNGV. Trimming took off 3 bases at V and 5 bases at J, with 22 bases between the two ends. In DNA form, the CDR3 reads TGTGCCAGCAGCTTGGCCCCAGAAAACCCTTCGTCGGAGACCCAGTACTTC. This encodes CASSLAPENPSSETQYF. Variable domain in full (rest from reference TRBV11-2 and TRBJ2-5): EAGVAQSPRYKIIEKRQSVAFWCNPISGHATLYWYQQILGQGPKLLIQFQNNGVVDDSQLPKDRFSAERLKGVDSTLKIQPAKLEDSAVYLCASSLAPENPSSETQYFGPGTRLLVL.

CDR3 in DNA: TGCGCCAGCAGAACTAGCGGGGGGGCCCATGAGCAGTTCTTC. Translating gives CASRTSGGAHEQFF. The chain joins TRBV5-1 to TRBJ2-1, with 13 bases matching TRBD2. The CDR3 covers 14 residues. V trimming: 5 bases; J trimming: 8 bases; junction bases outside the gene matches: 4. Germline CDR1 SGHRS, CDR2 YFSETQ. Full variable domain (missing parts from reference TRBV5-1 and TRBJ2-1): KAGVTQTPRYLIKTRGQQVTLSCSPISGHRSVSWYQQTPGQGLQFLFEYFSETQRNKGNFPGRFSGRQFSNSRSEMNVSTLELGDSALYLCASRTSGGAHEQFFGPGTRLTVL.

This chain uses TRBV6-5 with TRBJ2-7; 8 nucleotides match TRBD1. V gave up 7 bases and J gave up 6 bases; unmatched junction bases: 5. The CDR3 runs 12 residues. CDR1 is MNHEY, CDR2 SVGAGI, per germline. The CDR3 spells CASTSTGAEQYF. For the CDR3, the DNA is TGTGCCAGCACCTCGACAGGGGCCGAGCAGTACTTC.

In its sample, this clone was seen a few times. The rearrangement links TRBV5-6 to TRBJ2-2; no clear D. Germline values: CDR1 SGHDT, CDR2 YYEEEE. The CDR3 sequence is 15 residues long. With 1 base removed from V and 0 bases from J, the gap between germline ends came to 7 bases. The CDR3 loop is CASSLMQANTGELFF. CDR3 bases: TGTGCCAGCAGCTTGATGCAGGCGAACACCGGGGAGCTGTTTTTT.

The chain combines TRBV4-1 with TRBJ1-4; D is perhaps TRBD1 (5 bases). V was clipped by 0 bases and J by 4 bases, with 18 bases between them. This CDR3 is 18 amino acids long. Per germline, CDR1 MGHRA and CDR2 YSYEKL. For the CDR3, the DNA is TGCGCCAGCAGCCAAGATACATGGGGTGGGGCCGTTAATGAAAAACTGTTTTTT. It is translated as CASSQDTWGGAVNEKLFF.

This chain joins TRBV10-3 and TRBJ1-1; D remains ambiguous. Germline assignment: CDR1 ENHRY and CDR2 SYGVKD. CDR3 size: 14 residues. V gave up 3 bases and J gave up 4 bases, with 12 bases separating them. CDR3 nucleotide sequence: TGTGCCATCAGTGAACTCACAGCTCGCACTGAAGCTTTCTTT. Translation gives CAISELTARTEAFF.

This clone was seen a single time. This chain connects TRBV6-6 to TRBJ2-7; D gene uncertain. The CDR3 spans 13 residues. CDR1 is MNHNY, CDR2 SVGAGI, per germline (reference sequence). Trimming took off 6 bases at V and 0 bases at J, with 9 bases between the two ends. The CDR3 coding sequence is TGTGCCAGCAGGTACGGCAGCTCCTACGAGCAGTACTTC. It codes for CASRYGSSYEQYF.

The chain combines TRBV4-1 with TRBJ2-3; 8 bases line up with TRBD2. The CDR3 length is 17 residues. Germline CDR1 MGHRA, CDR2 YSYEKL. With V trimmed by 4 bases and J by 5 bases, 14 bases remained unmatched. The CDR3 loop reads CASSPGPRLATRDTQYF. In DNA form, the CDR3 reads TGCGCCAGCAGCCCGGGCCCCCGACTAGCGACGAGAGATACGCAGTATTTT.

This chain connects TRBV7-9 to TRBJ2-2, with D tentatively TRBD2 (6 bases). The CDR3 consists of 15 residues. Trimming removed 5 bases from V and 5 bases from J, with 15 bases in between. The germline CDR1 and CDR2 sequences are SEHNR and FQNEAQ (reference sequence). CDR3: CASSPRDFGTGELFF. For the CDR3, the DNA is TGTGCCAGCAGCCCACGGGACTTTGGGACCGGGGAGCTGTTTTTT.

The CDR3 DNA reads as TGTGCCAGCAGTTCCCCCGGGACAGTATCCGGCTACACCTTC. It specifies CASSSPGTVSGYTF. This chain links TRBV28 with TRBJ1-2; TRBD1 agrees at 7 bases. This CDR3 region has 14 residues. Germline CDR1 MDHEN, CDR2 SYDVKM. J gave up 8 bases and V 4 bases, and 10 bases lay outside the gene matches.